This section outlines one T cell receptor beta chain sequence together with its context. Its cognate antigen is unknown. This record belongs to a study of cytomegalovirus exposure and HLA in healthy donors. Method: immunoSEQ multiplex PCR; TCRdb's copy keeps in-frame clones and lacks some. The sample lists some 70,000 clones; around four fifths were seen once. Study conclusions and caveats: For cytomegalovirus status, the classifier reportedly gave diagnoses with high specificity and sensitivity. Rarity held for most TCR sequences, but there were some public TCRs that occurred in many donors.

Germline-derived CDR1 and CDR2 are SGHRS and YFSETQ. Trimming cost V 0 bases and J 3 bases, with 9 bases left between them. This CDR3 contains 14 residues. The chain joins TRBV5-1 to TRBJ1-1; TRBD1 is a possible D gene (5 bases). Sample: PBMCs. This clonotype originated in a man aged 25-40 years in good health and CMV-seronegative. CDR3 region: CASSLVRADTEAFF. The CDR3 DNA follows: TGCGCCAGCAGCTTGGTCAGGGCGGACACTGAAGCTTTCTTT.